This T cell receptor (beta chain) is drawn from a study of shared clonotypes between healthy human individuals. Findings and limits, study-wide: Sample collection involved blood only; tissue repertoires are likely different. Relative to their counterparts shared across all four donors, non-shared clonotypes exhibited diminished generation probabilities.

CD8 cells regarded as naive lacked CD45RO, were positively chosen for CCR7, and omitted terminally differentiated effector memory CD45RA+ cells. This clone was observed once. Its antigen is unknown. Deep was the level used in running the assay. This table comes from immunoSEQ multiplex PCR, and its TCRdb copy is limited to in-frame clones, with some not included. The data contain about 820,000 clones, 92% of them seen just once; the ten biggest clones take up more than 20%. Germline CDR1 MGHRA, CDR2 YSYEKL. V gave up 0 bases and J gave up 3 bases, with 12 bases separating them. CDR3 length: 15 amino acids.

The material sequenced was naive CD8+ T cells sorted from blood. The V call is TRBV4-1, the J call TRBJ2-7, with D possibly matching TRBD2 (5 bases). This receptor was identified in a man aged 30 to 45 in good health. For the CDR3, the DNA is TGCGCCAGCAGCCAAGATGGGAGTACTTACTACGAGCAGTACTTC. Its translation: CASSQDGSTYYEQYF.